Sequencing of this T cell receptor beta chain was carried out in a study of Graves' ophthalmopathy and Graves' hyperthyroidism. Study-level points and caveats: Blood contained most expanded thyroid clonotypes exceeding 0.001 frequency.

The CDR3 has 16 amino acids. The germline gives CDR1 WNHNN, CDR2 SYGVQD (reference sequence). Trimming cost V 2 bases and J 5 bases, with 18 bases left between them. This clonotype was observed at least ten times. Antigen unknown. For repertoire sequencing, the TCR beta CDR3 regions were amplified from RNA transcripts. Following a first-round RT-PCR that used HTBI primers, a second-round multiplex PCR was carried out. Each CDR3 protein is one row after TCRdb ran MiXCR on the multiplex PCR reads. This table has fewer than 400,000 distinct CDR3 sequences, around 17% appearing once. Material for sequencing was peripheral blood. The chain recombines TRBV10-1 with TRBJ2-5, with D maybe TRBD1 (6 bases). This clonotype was obtained from a woman under 30 with Graves' ophthalmopathy. The CDR3 spells CASSEGSGAAWETQYF. DNA for the CDR3: TGCGCCAGCAGTGAGGGGTCAGGGGCGGCTTGGGAGACCCAGTACTTC.